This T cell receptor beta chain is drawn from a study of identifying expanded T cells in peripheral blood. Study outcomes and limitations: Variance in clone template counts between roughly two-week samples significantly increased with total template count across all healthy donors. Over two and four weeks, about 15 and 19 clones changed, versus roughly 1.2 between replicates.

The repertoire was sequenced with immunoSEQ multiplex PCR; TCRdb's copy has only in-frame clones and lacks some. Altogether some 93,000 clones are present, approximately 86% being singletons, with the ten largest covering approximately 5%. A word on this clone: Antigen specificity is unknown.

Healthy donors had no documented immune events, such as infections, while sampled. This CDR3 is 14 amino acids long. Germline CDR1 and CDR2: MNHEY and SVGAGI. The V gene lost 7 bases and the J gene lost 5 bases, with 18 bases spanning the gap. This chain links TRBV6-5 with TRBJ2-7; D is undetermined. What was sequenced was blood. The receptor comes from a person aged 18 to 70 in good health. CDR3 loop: CASNKAPWVDEQYF. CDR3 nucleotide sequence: TGTGCCAGCAACAAGGCCCCCTGGGTCGACGAGCAGTACTTC.